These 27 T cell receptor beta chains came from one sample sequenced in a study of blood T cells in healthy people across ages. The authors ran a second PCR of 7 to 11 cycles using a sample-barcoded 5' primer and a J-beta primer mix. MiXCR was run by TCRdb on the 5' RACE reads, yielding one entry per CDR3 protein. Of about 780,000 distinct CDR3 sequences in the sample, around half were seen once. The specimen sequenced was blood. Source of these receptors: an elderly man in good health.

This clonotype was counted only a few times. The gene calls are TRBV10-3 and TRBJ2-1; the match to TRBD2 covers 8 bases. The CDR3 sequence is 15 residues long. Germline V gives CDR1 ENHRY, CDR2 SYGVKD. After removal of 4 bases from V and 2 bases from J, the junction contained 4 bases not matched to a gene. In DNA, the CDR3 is TGTGCCATCAGTGGAGCGGGAGCTGCCTACAATGAGCAGTTCTTC. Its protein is CAISGAGAAYNEQFF.

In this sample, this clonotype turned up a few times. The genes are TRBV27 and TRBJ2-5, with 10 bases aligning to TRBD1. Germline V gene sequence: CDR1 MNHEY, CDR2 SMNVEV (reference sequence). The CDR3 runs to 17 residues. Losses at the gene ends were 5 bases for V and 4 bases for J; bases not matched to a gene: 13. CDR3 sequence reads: CASSTRQGASPRETQYF. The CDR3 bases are TGTGCCAGCAGTACCAGACAGGGGGCGAGTCCGCGAGAGACCCAGTACTTC.

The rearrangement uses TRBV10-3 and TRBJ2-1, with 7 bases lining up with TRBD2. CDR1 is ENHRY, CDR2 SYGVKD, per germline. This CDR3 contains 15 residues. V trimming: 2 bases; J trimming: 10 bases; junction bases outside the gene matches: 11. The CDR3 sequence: CAISEAGDGSYEQFF. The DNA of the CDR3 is TGTGCCATCAGTGAGGCGGGGGACGGAAGCTACGAGCAGTTCTTC.

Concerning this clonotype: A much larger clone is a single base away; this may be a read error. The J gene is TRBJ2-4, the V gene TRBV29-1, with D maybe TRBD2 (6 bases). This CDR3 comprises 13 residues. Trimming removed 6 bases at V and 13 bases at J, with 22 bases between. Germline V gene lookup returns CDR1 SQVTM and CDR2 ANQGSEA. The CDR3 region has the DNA TGCAGCGTCGGGGGTCAGGTTACCTACGGGCAGTACTTC. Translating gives CSVGGQVTYGQYF.

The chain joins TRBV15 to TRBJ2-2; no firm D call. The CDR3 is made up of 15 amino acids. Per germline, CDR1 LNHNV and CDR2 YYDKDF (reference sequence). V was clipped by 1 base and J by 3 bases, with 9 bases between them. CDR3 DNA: TGTGCCACCAGCAGAGTTTCAGACTACACCGGGGAGCTGTTTTTT. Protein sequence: CATSRVSDYTGELFF.

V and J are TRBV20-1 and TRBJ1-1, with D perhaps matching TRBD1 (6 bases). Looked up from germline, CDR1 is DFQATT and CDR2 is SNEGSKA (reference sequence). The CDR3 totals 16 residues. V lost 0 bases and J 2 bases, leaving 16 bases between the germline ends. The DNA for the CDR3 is TGCAGTGCTAGAGATACAGGGAATTGGGCAAACACTGAAGCTTTCTTT. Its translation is CSARDTGNWANTEAFF.

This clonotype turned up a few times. The DNA for the CDR3 is TGTGCCAGCAGCTTAAACCTAGCGGGAATCAATGAGCAGTTCTTC. This gives the protein CASSLNLAGINEQFF. The V gene is TRBV7-3, the J gene TRBJ2-1; 9 bases line up with TRBD2. The CDR3 extends over 15 amino acids. V lost 1 base, J lost 6 bases, and 4 bases stayed unmatched. Germline V gives CDR1 SGHTA, CDR2 FQGTGA.

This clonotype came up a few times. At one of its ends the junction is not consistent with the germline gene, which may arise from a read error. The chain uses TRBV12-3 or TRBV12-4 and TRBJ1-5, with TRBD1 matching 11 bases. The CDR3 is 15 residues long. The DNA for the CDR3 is TGTGCCGGCAGCTGGACAGGGGGCGCGGTTCAGCCCCAGCATTTT. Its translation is CAGSWTGGAVQPQHF.

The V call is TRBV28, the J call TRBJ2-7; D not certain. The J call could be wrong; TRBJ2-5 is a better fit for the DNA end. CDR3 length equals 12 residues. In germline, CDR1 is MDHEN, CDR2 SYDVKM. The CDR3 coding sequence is TGTGCCAGCAGCGCCCGGTTGGAGACCCAGTACTTC. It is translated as CASSARLETQYF.

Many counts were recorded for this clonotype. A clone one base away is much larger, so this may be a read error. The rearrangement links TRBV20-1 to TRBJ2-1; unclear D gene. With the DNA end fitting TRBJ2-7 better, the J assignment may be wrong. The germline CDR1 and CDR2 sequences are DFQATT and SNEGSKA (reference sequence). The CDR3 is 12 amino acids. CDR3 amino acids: CSAIDGYNEQYF. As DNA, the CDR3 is TGCAGTGCCATCGACGGATACAATGAGCAGTACTTC.

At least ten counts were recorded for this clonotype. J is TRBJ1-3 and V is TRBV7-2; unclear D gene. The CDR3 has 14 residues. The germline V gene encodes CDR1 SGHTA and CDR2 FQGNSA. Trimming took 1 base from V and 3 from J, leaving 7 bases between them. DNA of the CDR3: TGTGCCAGCAGCTTAGACGGAAATGGAAACACCATATATTTT. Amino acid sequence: CASSLDGNGNTIYF. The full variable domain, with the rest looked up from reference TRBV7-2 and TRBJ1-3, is GAGVSQSPSNKVTEKGKDVELRCDPISGHTALYWYRQSLGQGLEFLIYFQGNSAPDKSGLPSDRFSAERTGGSVSTLTIQRTQQEDSAVYLCASSLDGNGNTIYFGEGSWLTVV.

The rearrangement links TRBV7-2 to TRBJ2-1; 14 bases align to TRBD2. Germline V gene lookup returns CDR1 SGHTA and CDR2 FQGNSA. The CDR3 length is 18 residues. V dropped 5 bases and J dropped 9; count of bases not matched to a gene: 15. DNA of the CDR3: TGTGCCAGCAGCGCCCCGGGACTAGCGGGAGCTTACGTGTCTGAGCAGTTCTTC. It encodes CASSAPGLAGAYVSEQFF.

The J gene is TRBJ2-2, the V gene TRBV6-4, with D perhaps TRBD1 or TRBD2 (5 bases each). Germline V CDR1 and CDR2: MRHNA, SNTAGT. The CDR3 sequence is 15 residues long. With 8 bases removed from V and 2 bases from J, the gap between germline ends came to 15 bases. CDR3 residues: CASAPQGENTGELFF. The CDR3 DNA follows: TGTGCCAGCGCCCCCCAGGGAGAAAACACCGGGGAGCTGTTTTTT.

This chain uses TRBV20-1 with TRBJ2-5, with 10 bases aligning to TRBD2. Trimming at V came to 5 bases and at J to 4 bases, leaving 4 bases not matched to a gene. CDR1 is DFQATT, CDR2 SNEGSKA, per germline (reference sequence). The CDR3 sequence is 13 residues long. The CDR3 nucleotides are TGCAGTGCTGCTTCTAGCGGGGGAGAGACCCAGTACTTC. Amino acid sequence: CSAASSGGETQYF.

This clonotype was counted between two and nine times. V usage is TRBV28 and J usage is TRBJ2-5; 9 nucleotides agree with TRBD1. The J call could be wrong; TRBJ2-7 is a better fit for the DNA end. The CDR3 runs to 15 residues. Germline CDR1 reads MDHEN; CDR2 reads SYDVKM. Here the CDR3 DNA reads TGTGCCAGCAGTGTAACCGGGACAGGGAAGCGCGAGCAGTACTTC. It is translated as CASSVTGTGKREQYF.

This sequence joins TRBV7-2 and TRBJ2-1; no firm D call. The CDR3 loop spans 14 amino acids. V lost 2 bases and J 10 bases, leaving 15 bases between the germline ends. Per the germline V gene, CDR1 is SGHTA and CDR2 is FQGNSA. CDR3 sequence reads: CASSLYSPSWEQFF. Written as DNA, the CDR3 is TGTGCCAGCAGCTTATACTCTCCCTCTTGGGAGCAGTTCTTC.

The CDR3 sequence is CASQPPGGSAYEQYF. The CDR3 DNA sequence: TGTGCCAGCCAACCTCCGGGGGGGTCGGCCTACGAGCAGTACTTC. The chain links TRBV28 to TRBJ2-7; 8 bases are shared with TRBD2. Germline V gives CDR1 MDHEN, CDR2 SYDVKM. With 8 bases clipped from V and 2 bases from J, the junction kept 11 bases outside the gene matches. There are 15 residues in the CDR3. The full variable domain, rest sourced from reference TRBV28 and TRBJ2-7, is DVKVTQSSRYLVKRTGEKVFLECVQDMDHENMFWYRQDPGLGLRLIYFSYDVKMKEKGDIPEGYSVSREKKERFSLILESASTNQTSMYLCASQPPGGSAYEQYFGPGTRLTVT.

The CDR3 loop is CASSPQGLAGRGEQFF. The CDR3 DNA follows: TGTGCCAGCAGCCCCCAAGGACTAGCGGGAAGGGGTGAGCAGTTCTTC. The chain has TRBV6-5 and TRBJ2-1; 12 bases align to TRBD2. Trimming removed 6 bases from V and 9 bases from J; junction bases left unmatched: 12. Germline V gives CDR1 MNHEY, CDR2 SVGAGI. The CDR3 is made up of 16 amino acids.

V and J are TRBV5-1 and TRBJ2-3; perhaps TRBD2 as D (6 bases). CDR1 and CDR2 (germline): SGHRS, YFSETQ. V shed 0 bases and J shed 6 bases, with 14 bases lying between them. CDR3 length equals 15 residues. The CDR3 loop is CASSLVSSEFDTQYF. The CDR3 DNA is TGCGCCAGCAGCTTGGTTTCTAGCGAATTTGATACGCAGTATTTT.

This CDR3 is CASSFIFGTENTEAFF. As DNA, the CDR3 is TGTGCCAGCAGTTTTATATTCGGGACAGAGAACACTGAAGCTTTCTTT. This chain links TRBV12-3 or TRBV12-4 with TRBJ1-1, with 7 bases that match TRBD1. After removal of 3 bases from V and 1 base from J, the junction contained 8 bases not matched to a gene. The CDR3 extends over 16 amino acids.

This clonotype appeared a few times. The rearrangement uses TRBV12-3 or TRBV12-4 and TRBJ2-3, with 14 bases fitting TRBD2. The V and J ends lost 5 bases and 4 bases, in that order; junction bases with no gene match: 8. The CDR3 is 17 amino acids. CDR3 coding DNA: TGTGCCAGCAGTCCCCCGACTAGCGGGAGGGCGGCAGATACGCAGTATTTT. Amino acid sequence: CASSPPTSGRAADTQYF.

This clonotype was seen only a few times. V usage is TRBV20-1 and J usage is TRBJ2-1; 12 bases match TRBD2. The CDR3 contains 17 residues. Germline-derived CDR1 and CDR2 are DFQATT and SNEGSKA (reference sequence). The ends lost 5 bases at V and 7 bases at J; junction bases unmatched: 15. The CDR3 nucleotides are TGCAGTGCTGGTAGACTAGCGGGAGTTGGTAACTTGAATGAGCAGTTCTTC. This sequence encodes CSAGRLAGVGNLNEQFF.

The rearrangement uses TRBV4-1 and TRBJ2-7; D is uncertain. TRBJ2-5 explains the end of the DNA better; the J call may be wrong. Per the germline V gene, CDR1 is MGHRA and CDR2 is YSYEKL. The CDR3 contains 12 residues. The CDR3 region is CASSRNFETQYF. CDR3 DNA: TGCGCCAGCAGCCGAAATTTCGAGACCCAGTACTTC.

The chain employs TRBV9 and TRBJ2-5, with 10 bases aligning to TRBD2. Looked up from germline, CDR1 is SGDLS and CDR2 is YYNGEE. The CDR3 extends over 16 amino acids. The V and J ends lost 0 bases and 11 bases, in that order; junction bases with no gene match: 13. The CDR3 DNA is TGTGCCAGCAGCGTAGGGCTAGCGGGAGTAGACAATGAGCAGTACTTC. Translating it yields CASSVGLAGVDNEQYF. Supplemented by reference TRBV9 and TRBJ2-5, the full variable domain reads DSGVTQTPKHLITATGQRVTLRCSPRSGDLSVYWYQQSLDQGLQFLIQYYNGEERAKGNILERFSAQQFPDLHSELNLSSLELGDSALYFCASSVGLAGVDNEQYFGPGTRLLVL.

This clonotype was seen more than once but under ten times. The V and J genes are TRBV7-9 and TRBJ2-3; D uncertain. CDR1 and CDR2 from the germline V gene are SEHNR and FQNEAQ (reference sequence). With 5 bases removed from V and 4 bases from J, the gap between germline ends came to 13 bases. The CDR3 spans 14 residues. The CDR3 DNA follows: TGTGCCAGCAGCGTTCAGGCGTTCGCAGATACGCAGTATTTT. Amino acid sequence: CASSVQAFADTQYF.

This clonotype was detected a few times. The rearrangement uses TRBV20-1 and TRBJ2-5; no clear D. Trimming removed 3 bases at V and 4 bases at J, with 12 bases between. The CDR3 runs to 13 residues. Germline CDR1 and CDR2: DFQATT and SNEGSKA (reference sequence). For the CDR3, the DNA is TGCAGTGCTAGCCCGTCCGGGTCAGAGACCCAGTACTTC. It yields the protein CSASPSGSETQYF.

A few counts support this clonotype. The CDR3 coding sequence is TGTGCCAGCAGCTTGGGGGACAGGCAGTGGATGACCCAGTACTTC. Its translation is CASSLGDRQWMTQYF. This rearrangement joins TRBV5-6 to TRBJ2-5; TRBD1 agrees at 8 bases. V lost 0 bases to trimming and J lost 7 bases; unmatched junction nucleotides: 8. This CDR3 contains 15 residues. Germline CDR1 and CDR2: SGHDT and YYEEEE.